These T cell receptor beta chains were read from a single sample in a study of cytomegalovirus exposure and HLA in healthy donors. Here immunoSEQ multiplex PCR was the method, and the copy in TCRdb shows in-frame clones only, minus some. The sample lists about 120,000 clones, 65% to 75% occurring once. The specimen was PBMCs. These receptors were collected from a woman aged 45-60 years in good health and CMV-seropositive. The CDR3 runs from the conserved cysteine through the conserved F or W. A D gene is named only where the DNA matches it firmly. Clone size is shown for a subset of rows, as once, few, many or a class of expanded clone.

cdr3_length,d_call,j_call,clone_size,v_call,cdr3_aa,cdr3_nt
13,-,TRBJ1-2,-,TRBV11-2,CASSPAGVWGYTF,TGTGCCAGCAGTCCGGCAGGGGTTTGGGGCTACACCTTC
15,TRBD1,TRBJ2-5,-,TRBV7-9,CASSFGTGRLETQYF,TGTGCCAGCAGCTTCGGGACAGGAAGATTGGAGACCCAGTACTTC
14,TRBD1,TRBJ2-7,-,TRBV18,CASSPQTGGNEQYF,TGTGCCAGCTCACCACAGACAGGGGGCAACGAGCAGTACTTC
14,TRBD2,TRBJ2-7,-,TRBV18,CASSPGTRDNEQYF,TGTGCCAGCTCACCCGGGACTAGAGATAACGAGCAGTACTTC
14,-,TRBJ1-6,-,TRBV27,CASSLSGDNSPLHF,TGTGCCAGCAGTTTATCCGGGGATAATTCACCCCTCCACTTT
12,-,TRBJ2-3,-,TRBV29-1,CSVVPSTDTQYF,TGCAGCGTTGTTCCTAGCACAGATACGCAGTATTTT
17,TRBD2,TRBJ2-5,-,TRBV5-4,CASSLAVAGGRRETQYF,TGTGCCAGCAGCTTGGCTGTAGCGGGGGGGCGAAGAGAGACCCAGTACTTC
15,TRBD1,TRBJ1-6,-,TRBV4-3,CASSQERQGNSPLHF,TGCGCCAGCAGCCAAGAACGACAGGGAAATTCACCCCTCCACTTT
11,-,TRBJ2-1,-,TRBV29-1,CSVLDLVEQFF,TGCAGCGTTCTGGACTTGGTCGAGCAGTTCTTC
16,TRBD2,TRBJ2-1,-,TRBV28,CASSSRTSGSYNEQFF,TGTGCCAGCAGTTCGAGGACTAGCGGAAGCTACAATGAGCAGTTCTTC
15,TRBD2,TRBJ2-5,few,TRBV7-9,CASSLGQGGEETQYF,TGTGCCAGCAGCTTAGGCCAGGGAGGGGAAGAGACCCAGTACTTC
17,TRBD2,TRBJ2-7,-,TRBV5-6,CASSSLPSGGEIYEQYF,TGTGCCAGCAGCTCACTACCTAGCGGGGGGGAGATTTACGAGCAGTACTTC
14,TRBD2,TRBJ2-3,-,TRBV28,CASTISGRTDTQYF,TGTGCCAGCACCATTAGCGGGCGCACAGATACGCAGTATTTT
16,-,TRBJ2-7,-,TRBV27,CASSLKGGVITYEQYF,TGTGCCAGCTCCTTGAAAGGAGGGGTGATAACCTACGAGCAGTACTTC
14,-,TRBJ1-1,-,TRBV5-1,CASSLDTVNTEAFF,TGCGCCAGCAGCTTGGATACAGTGAACACTGAAGCTTTCTTT
12,-,TRBJ1-1,-,TRBV11-2,CASSPDKYGTYF,TGTGCCAGCAGCCCAGACAAGTACGGAACTTATTTT
17,-,TRBJ1-3,-,TRBV9,CASSVEIETYSGNTIYF,TGTGCCAGCAGCGTAGAAATAGAAACCTACTCTGGAAACACCATATATTTT
13,-,TRBJ1-6,once,TRBV30,CACTQGGASPLHF,TGTGCCTGCACTCAGGGAGGTGCCTCACCCCTCCACTTT
16,TRBD2,TRBJ2-7,-,TRBV7-2,CASSSTSGRGSYEQYF,TGTGCCAGCAGCTCTACGAGCGGGAGGGGCTCCTACGAGCAGTACTTC
14,TRBD1,TRBJ2-7,-,TRBV28,CASRARDRAYEQYF,TGTGCCAGCAGGGCCCGGGACAGGGCCTACGAGCAGTACTTC
15,-,TRBJ2-7,once,TRBV4-3,CASSQERQVSYEQYF,TGCGCCAGCAGCCAAGAAAGGCAGGTATCCTACGAGCAGTACTTC
14,TRBD1,TRBJ2-7,-,TRBV5-8,CAGPDRGRSYEQYF,TGTGCCGGGCCGGACAGGGGTCGATCTTACGAGCAGTACTTC
13,TRBD2,TRBJ2-7,-,TRBV6-1,CASKSGDSYEQYF,TGTGCCAGCAAGAGCGGGGACTCCTACGAGCAGTACTTC
12,TRBD1,TRBJ1-1,-,TRBV29-1,CSALTGVGEAFF,TGCAGCGCACTCACAGGGGTGGGTGAAGCTTTCTTT
15,TRBD1,TRBJ1-2,-,TRBV25-1,CASSETRTGHVGYTF,TGTGCCAGCAGTGAAACCCGGACAGGGCATGTTGGCTACACCTTC
11,-,TRBJ1-1,-,TRBV20-1,CSASVTDKLSF,TGCAGTGCTAGTGTGACAGACAAACTGTCCTTT
13,-,TRBJ1-2,-,TRBV18,CASSPGEVDGYTF,TGTGCCAGCTCACCCGGGGAGGTGGATGGCTACACCTTC
14,-,TRBJ1-1,-,TRBV18,CASSPVIVNTEAFF,TGTGCCAGCTCACCGGTCATAGTAAACACTGAAGCTTTCTTT
15,-,TRBJ2-5,once,TRBV7-2,CASSTRTVGQETQYF,TGTGCCAGCAGCACCCGAACAGTGGGCCAAGAGACCCAGTACTTC
11,TRBD2,TRBJ2-1,-,TRBV5-6,CASSLAGGVLF,TGTGCCAGCAGCTTGGCCGGGGGGGTCCTCTTC
13,TRBD1,TRBJ2-7,-,TRBV7-2,CASNRGASSEQYF,TGTGCCAGTAACAGGGGAGCTTCCAGCGAGCAGTACTTC
14,-,TRBJ1-1,once,TRBV5-5,CASSLDPPQGEAFF,TGTGCCAGCAGCTTGGACCCACCCCAGGGAGAAGCTTTCTTT
14,-,TRBJ1-4,few,TRBV5-1,CASRHDSTNEKLFF,TGCGCCAGCAGACACGACAGTACTAATGAAAAACTGTTTTTT
13,-,TRBJ1-3,-,TRBV29-1,CSVVQGAGNTIYF,TGCAGCGTCGTACAGGGTGCTGGAAACACCATATATTTT
13,-,TRBJ2-5,-,TRBV7-3,CASSLDSQETQYF,TGTGCCAGCAGCTTAGACAGCCAAGAGACCCAGTACTTC
14,TRBD1,TRBJ1-1,-,TRBV6-6,CASSFNRGQAEAFF,TGTGCCAGCAGTTTCAACAGGGGGCAGGCAGAAGCTTTCTTT
15,TRBD1,TRBJ1-4,-,TRBV7-2,CASNSPGTGGEKLFF,TGTGCCAGCAACTCCCCCGGGACAGGGGGTGAAAAACTGTTTTTT
16,-,TRBJ1-6,-,TRBV18,CASSREAGWGNSPLHF,TGTGCCAGCTCACGGGAGGCAGGGTGGGGTAATTCACCCCTCCACTTT
18,TRBD2,TRBJ2-7,-,TRBV7-9,CASSLMNWSAGEAYEQYF,TGTGCCAGCAGCTTAATGAATTGGTCGGCGGGAGAGGCCTACGAGCAGTACTTC
13,-,TRBJ1-1,-,TRBV6-1,CASTSGANTEAFF,TGTGCCAGCACTTCAGGGGCGAACACTGAAGCTTTCTTT
16,-,TRBJ1-1,-,TRBV7-2,CASSLGPGGLNTEAFF,TGTGCCAGCAGCTTAGGACCCGGAGGCCTGAACACTGAAGCTTTCTTT
17,TRBD1,TRBJ2-2,-,TRBV5-6,CASSPEATGGRTGELFF,TGTGCCAGCAGCCCAGAGGCTACAGGGGGCCGTACCGGGGAGCTGTTTTTT
20,TRBD1,TRBJ1-6,-,TRBV2,CASSEVGLGQGGSYNSPLHF,TGTGCCAGCAGTGAGGTCGGCCTGGGACAGGGGGGCTCCTATAATTCACCCCTCCACTTT
17,-,TRBJ1-3,-,TRBV11-2,CASSVDSTFLSGNTIYF,TGTGCCAGCAGCGTGGACAGTACTTTCCTCTCTGGAAACACCATATATTTT
14,-,TRBJ1-5,-,TRBV19,CASSIVGVNQPQHF,TGTGCCAGTAGTATAGTAGGGGTCAATCAGCCCCAGCATTTT